The rows below give T cell receptor beta chains drawn from one sample of a study of CD8 T cells in ankylosing spondylitis. TCRdb re-analysed the 5' RACE reads in MiXCR, keeping a single row per CDR3 protein. The table records 100,000 to 150,000 distinct CDR3 sequences, around 13% of them present only once. The sequenced sample was blood, either unsorted or a sorted T cell fraction (not recorded which). The receptor source for this set is a female donor with ankylosing spondylitis or in good health (not recorded which). Both conserved end residues are part of each CDR3. D genes are given only for firm matches. Not every row has a clone size; where given, it reads once, few, many or a size class.

clone size,V gene,D gene,J gene,CDR3 protein,CDR3 DNA
NA,TRBV5-1,NA,TRBJ1-5,CASSPGAGSNQPQHF,TGCGCCAGCAGCCCGGGGGCCGGGAGCAATCAGCCCCAGCATTTT
NA,TRBV5-1,NA,TRBJ1-6,CASSRGDLYSPLHF,TGCGCCAGCAGCAGAGGGGACCTATATTCACCCCTCCACTTT
few,TRBV12-3/TRBV12-4,TRBD2,TRBJ2-1,CASSLGSGNLFRNNEQFF,TGTGCCAGCAGTTTGGGTAGCGGGAACCTTTTTAGGAACAATGAGCAGTTCTTC
few,TRBV12-3/TRBV12-4,TRBD2,TRBJ2-7,CARRTSGGFISPYKPVYEQYF,TGTGCCAGACGGACTAGCGGGGGATTTATAAGTCCATATAAGCCCGTCTACGAGCAGTACTTC
NA,TRBV5-8,NA,TRBJ1-5,CASRVTGSQPQHF,TGTGCCAGCAGGGTAACAGGGTCTCAGCCCCAGCATTTT
NA,TRBV4-1,NA,TRBJ2-1,CASSQELGERLYNEQFF,TGCGCCAGCAGCCAAGAACTGGGGGAGCGACTCTACAATGAGCAGTTCTTC
few,TRBV11-3,NA,TRBJ2-1,CASSPGRDGEQFF,TGTGCCAGCAGCCCAGGGCGGGATGGTGAGCAGTTCTTC
few,TRBV12-3/TRBV12-4,NA,TRBJ2-2,CASSLVRFAGELFF,TGTGCCAGCAGTTTAGTCAGGTTTGCCGGGGAGCTGTTTTTT
few,TRBV6-5,TRBD2,TRBJ2-7,CASSYPKAGLVPYEQYF,TGTGCCAGCAGTTACCCAAAAGCCGGACTAGTTCCCTACGAGCAGTACTTC
many,TRBV12-3/TRBV12-4,NA,TRBJ2-3,CASSLGTDTQYF,TGTGCCAGCAGTCTAGGGACAGATACGCAGTATTTT
many,TRBV20-1,TRBD2,TRBJ2-3,CSARGERGPDTQYF,TGCAGTGCTAGGGGGGAGCGGGGGCCCGATACGCAGTATTTT
many,TRBV4-2,NA,TRBJ1-2,CASSQDAVTIEGYTF,TGTGCCAGCAGCCAGGACGCAGTTACGATTGAAGGCTACACCTTC
many,TRBV20-1,NA,TRBJ2-1,CSASFYNEQFF,TGCAGTGCTTCCTTCTACAATGAGCAGTTCTTC
NA,TRBV20-1,NA,TRBJ1-4,CSARETDATTNEKLFF,TGCAGTGCTAGAGAGACCGACGCTACAACTAATGAAAAACTGTTTTTT
NA,TRBV5-1,NA,TRBJ2-7,CASSLAPGNSYEQYF,TGCGCCAGCAGCTTGGCCCCAGGGAACTCCTACGAGCAGTACTTC
many,TRBV5-6,NA,TRBJ2-3,CASSQGPGRPDTQYF,TGTGCCAGCAGCCAAGGACCCGGTAGGCCAGATACGCAGTATTTT
many,TRBV6-5,NA,TRBJ2-5,CASSYLETQYF,TGTGCCAGCAGTTACCTAGAGACCCAGTACTTC
NA,TRBV9,TRBD2,TRBJ2-1,CASSAGLANYNEQFF,TGTGCCAGCAGCGCCGGACTAGCGAACTACAATGAGCAGTTCTTC
NA,TRBV5-1,NA,TRBJ2-2,CASSLHFGEAGELFF,TGCGCCAGCAGCCTCCATTTTGGGGAGGCCGGGGAGCTGTTTTTT
NA,TRBV6-1,NA,TRBJ2-7,CASKSFRPYEQYF,TGTGCCAGCAAGAGTTTTCGTCCCTACGAGCAGTACTTC
many,TRBV12-3/TRBV12-4,NA,TRBJ1-6,CASTVGGRVGSPLHF,TGTGCCAGCACGGTGGGTGGCAGGGTCGGTTCACCCCTCCACTTT
NA,TRBV3-1,NA,TRBJ2-5,CASSQDLETQYF,TGTGCCAGCAGCCAAGATCTGGAGACCCAGTACTTC
NA,TRBV12-3/TRBV12-4,TRBD2,TRBJ2-5,CASSLGLPAGGETQYF,TGTGCCAGCAGTTTAGGACTCCCAGCGGGAGGCGAGACCCAGTACTTC
many,TRBV20-1,NA,TRBJ2-7,CSAHRDTTYEQYF,TGCAGTGCTCACCGGGACACCACCTACGAGCAGTACTTC
many,TRBV7-7,NA,TRBJ2-1,CASSLGSSSTNEQFF,TGTGCTAGCAGCTTAGGATCATCTAGCACCAATGAGCAGTTCTTC
NA,TRBV27,NA,TRBJ1-1,CASSLILSGTEAFF,TGTGCCAGCAGTTTAATTTTGTCGGGCACTGAAGCTTTCTTT
NA,TRBV29-1,TRBD1,TRBJ1-1,CSGDRELNTEAFF,TGCAGCGGGGACAGGGAATTGAACACTGAAGCTTTCTTT
many,TRBV7-9,NA,TRBJ2-1,CASSMGSSYNEQFF,TGTGCCAGCAGCATGGGGAGTTCCTACAATGAGCAGTTCTTC
NA,TRBV12-3/TRBV12-4,TRBD2,TRBJ2-1,CASSGASGRSSYNEQFF,TGTGCCAGCAGCGGGGCTAGCGGGAGGAGCTCCTACAATGAGCAGTTCTTC